This TCR beta chain was recorded in a study of blood T cell repertoires in COVID-19. The CDR3 runs to 13 residues. V lost 3 bases to trimming and J lost 7 bases, with 7 bases between them. The germline CDR1 and CDR2 sequences are WSHSY and SAAADI. The data were produced by immunoSEQ multiplex PCR, yet TCRdb's version contains in-frame clones alone and is incomplete. The sample comprises around 270,000 clones, 80% to 90% of which are singletons, and 4% to 4.5% rests with the top ten. This TCR was sampled from a woman under 40 who had recovered from COVID-19. The sample taken for sequencing was PBMCs or T cells enriched from blood (not recorded which). The gene calls are TRBV10-2 and TRBJ1-6; D ambiguous. CDR3 region: CASSDVPNSPLHF. Here the CDR3 DNA reads TGCGCCAGCAGTGACGTCCCCAATTCACCCCTCCACTTT.